The sequence of this TCR beta chain was determined in a study of blood T cell repertoires in COVID-19. Looking at the study overall: The cDNA or gDNA used as material had been derived from T cells, B-cell-depleted T cells, or PBMCs.

Individuals aged about 18 to 90 years were recruited from roughly 22 US areas. Participant reports of clinical history set cohort assignment. Produced via immunoSEQ multiplex PCR; TCRdb's table is partial and in-frame only. The sample contains more than 300,000 clones, approximately 90% of which appear only once. The germline V gene encodes CDR1 LNHDA and CDR2 SQIVND (reference sequence). The ends lost 2 bases at V and 5 bases at J; junction bases unmatched: 3. The CDR3 covers 15 residues. The rearrangement links TRBV19 to TRBJ1-5; 10 positions agree with TRBD1. This clonotype was sampled from a woman aged 18-29 years who had recovered from COVID-19. Sequenced input: PBMCs or T cells enriched from blood (not recorded which). The CDR3 nucleotides are TGTGCCAGTAGTATATGGGGACAGGGGCATCAGCCCCAGCATTTT. It specifies CASSIWGQGHQPQHF.